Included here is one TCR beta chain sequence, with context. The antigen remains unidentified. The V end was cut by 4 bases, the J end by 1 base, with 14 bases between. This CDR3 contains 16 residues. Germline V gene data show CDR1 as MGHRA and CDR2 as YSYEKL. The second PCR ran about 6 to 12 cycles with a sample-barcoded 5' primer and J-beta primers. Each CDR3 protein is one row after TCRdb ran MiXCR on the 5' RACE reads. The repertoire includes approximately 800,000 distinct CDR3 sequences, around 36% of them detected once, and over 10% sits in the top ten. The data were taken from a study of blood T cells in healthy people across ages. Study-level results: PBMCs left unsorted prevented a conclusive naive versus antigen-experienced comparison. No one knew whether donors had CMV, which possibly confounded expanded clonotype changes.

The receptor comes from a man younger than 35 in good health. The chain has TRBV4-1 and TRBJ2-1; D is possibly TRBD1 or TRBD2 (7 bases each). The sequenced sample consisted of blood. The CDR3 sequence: CASSPRQGLSYNEQFF. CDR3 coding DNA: TGCGCCAGCAGCCCCCGACAGGGACTATCCTACAATGAGCAGTTCTTC.